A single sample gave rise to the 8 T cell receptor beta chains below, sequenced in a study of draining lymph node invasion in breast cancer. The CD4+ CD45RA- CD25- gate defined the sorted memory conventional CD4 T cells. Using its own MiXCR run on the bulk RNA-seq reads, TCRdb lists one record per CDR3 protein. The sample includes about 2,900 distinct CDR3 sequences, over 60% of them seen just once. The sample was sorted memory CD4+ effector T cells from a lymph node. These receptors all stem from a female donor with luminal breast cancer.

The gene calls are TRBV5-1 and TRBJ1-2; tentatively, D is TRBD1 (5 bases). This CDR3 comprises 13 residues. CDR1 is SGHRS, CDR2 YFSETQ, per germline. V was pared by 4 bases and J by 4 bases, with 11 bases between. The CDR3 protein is CASSNRDGYGYTF. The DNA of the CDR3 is TGCGCCAGCAGCAACCGGGACGGCTATGGCTACACCTTC.

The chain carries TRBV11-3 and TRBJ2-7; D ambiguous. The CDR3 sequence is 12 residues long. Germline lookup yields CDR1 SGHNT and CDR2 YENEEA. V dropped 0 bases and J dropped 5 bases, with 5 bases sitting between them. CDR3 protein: CASSLDRHEQYF. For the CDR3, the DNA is TGTGCCAGCAGCTTAGATCGCCACGAGCAGTACTTC.

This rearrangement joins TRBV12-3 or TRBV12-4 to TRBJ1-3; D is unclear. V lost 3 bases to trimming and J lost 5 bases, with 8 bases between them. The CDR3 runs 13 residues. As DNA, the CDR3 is TGTGCCAGCAGTTTTGACACACGAAACACCATATATTTT. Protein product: CASSFDTRNTIYF.

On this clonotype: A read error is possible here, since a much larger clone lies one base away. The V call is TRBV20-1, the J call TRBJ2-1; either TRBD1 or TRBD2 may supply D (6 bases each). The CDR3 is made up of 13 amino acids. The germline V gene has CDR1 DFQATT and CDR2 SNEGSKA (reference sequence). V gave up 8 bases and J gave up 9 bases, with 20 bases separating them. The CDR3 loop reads CSPQGSGLPEQFF. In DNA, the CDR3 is TGCAGTCCCCAGGGGAGCGGACTACCTGAGCAGTTCTTC.

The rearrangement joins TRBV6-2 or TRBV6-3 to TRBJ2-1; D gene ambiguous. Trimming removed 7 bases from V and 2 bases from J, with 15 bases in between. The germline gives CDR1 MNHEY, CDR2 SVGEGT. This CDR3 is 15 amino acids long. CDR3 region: CASIAVGQPYNEQFF. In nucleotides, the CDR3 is TGTGCCAGCATCGCTGTAGGGCAGCCCTACAATGAGCAGTTCTTC.

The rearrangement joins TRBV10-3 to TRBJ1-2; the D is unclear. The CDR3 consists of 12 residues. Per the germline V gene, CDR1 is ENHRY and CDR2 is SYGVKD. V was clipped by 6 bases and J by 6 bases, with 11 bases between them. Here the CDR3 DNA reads TGTGCCATCAGCGCCAGCTCTAATGGCTACACCTTC. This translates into CAISASSNGYTF.

DNA of the CDR3: TGTGCCAGCAGTGAATCCAACCTGGATGGCTACACCTTC. Protein sequence: CASSESNLDGYTF. This rearrangement joins TRBV25-1 to TRBJ1-2; no firm D call. Germline V gives CDR1 MGHDK, CDR2 SYGVNS. With 1 base removed from V and 6 bases from J, the gap between germline ends came to 9 bases. The CDR3 length is 13 residues.

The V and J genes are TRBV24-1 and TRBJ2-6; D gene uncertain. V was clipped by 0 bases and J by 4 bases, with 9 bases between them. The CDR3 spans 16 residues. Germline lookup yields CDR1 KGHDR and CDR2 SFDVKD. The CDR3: CATSDLSFSGANVLTF. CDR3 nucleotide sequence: TGTGCCACCAGTGATTTGTCCTTTTCGGGGGCCAACGTCCTGACTTTC.